These T cell receptor beta chains were read from a single sample in a study of blood T cell repertoires in COVID-19. Generated by immunoSEQ multiplex PCR, the TCRdb table keeps only in-frame clones and is missing some. The table records about 360,000 clones, 65% to 90% of them present only once. Sequenced sample: peripheral blood. The receptors stem from a woman aged 60-75 years with COVID-19, enrolled during active disease. CDR3s include the opening cysteine and the closing phenylalanine or tryptophan. The D gene is left open where the match is weak. Size is omitted from some rows. Given values are once, few, many or a class for expanded clones.

d_call | clone_size | j_call | v_call | cdr3_aa | cdr3_nt
TRBD1 | . | TRBJ1-2 | TRBV5-8 | CASSLRRAVTGDYYGYTF | TGTGCCAGCAGCTTGCGCCGGGCCGTTACAGGGGATTACTATGGCTACACCTTC
TRBD1 | . | TRBJ1-2 | TRBV6-4 | CASSEMGQGAGGYTF | TGTGCCAGCAGTGAGATGGGGCAGGGGGCCGGTGGCTACACCTTC
. | . | TRBJ2-4 | TRBV19 | CASSHQGKIKNIQYF | TGTGCCAGTAGCCACCAGGGGAAGATCAAAAACATTCAGTACTTC
. | . | TRBJ1-3 | TRBV4-1 | CASSQEKGITGVILSGNTIYF | TGCGCCAGCAGCCAAGAGAAGGGGATAACAGGAGTTATTCTCTCTGGAAACACCATATATTTT
TRBD1 | . | TRBJ1-1 | TRBV11-2 | CASSLLAGQGLYTEAFF | TGTGCCAGCAGCTTACTTGCGGGACAGGGCTTGTACACTGAAGCTTTCTTT
. | . | TRBJ1-2 | TRBV3-1/TRBV3-2 | CASSQVPDYGYTF | TGTGCCAGCAGCCAAGTGCCAGACTATGGCTACACCTTC
. | few | TRBJ2-3 | TRBV28 | CASSFERITDTQYF | TGTGCCAGCAGTTTCGAGCGGATCACAGATACGCAGTATTTT
TRBD2 | . | TRBJ2-3 | TRBV18 | CASSSGTSGGHTDTQYF | TGTGCCAGCTCATCAGGGACTAGCGGGGGGCACACAGATACGCAGTATTTT
TRBD1 | . | TRBJ2-7 | TRBV6-1 | CASSEAWGQSYEQYF | TGTGCCAGCAGTGAAGCGTGGGGACAGTCCTACGAGCAGTACTTC
. | . | TRBJ2-6 | TRBV7-8 | CASSLVPSLTSGANVLTF | TGTGCCAGCAGCTTAGTTCCGAGTCTTACCTCTGGGGCCAACGTCCTGACTTTC
. | . | TRBJ1-2 | TRBV3-1/TRBV3-2 | CASSQGRRGYTF | TGTGCCAGCAGCCAGGGTCGGAGGGGCTACACCTTC
TRBD1 | . | TRBJ2-7 | TRBV19 | CASSLTGGGHEQYF | TGTGCCAGTAGTCTGACAGGGGGTGGCCACGAGCAGTACTTC
. | . | TRBJ2-7 | TRBV11-3 | CASSSLDSYEQYF | TGTGCCAGCAGCTCCCTAGATTCCTACGAGCAGTACTTC
. | . | TRBJ2-2 | TRBV7-3 | CASSLNAGLNTGELFF | TGTGCCAGCAGCTTAAACGCAGGGTTGAACACCGGGGAGCTGTTTTTT
. | . | TRBJ2-5 | TRBV3-1/TRBV3-2 | CASSQAETQYF | TGTGCCAGCAGCCAAGCGGAGACCCAGTACTTC
TRBD2 | . | TRBJ2-1 | TRBV5-1 | CASSTGLAGYEQFF | TGCGCCAGCAGCACTGGACTAGCGGGCTATGAGCAGTTCTTC
. | . | TRBJ1-1 | TRBV7-9 | CASSLPGRSRTEAFF | TGTGCCAGCAGCTTACCGGGGAGGTCTCGAACTGAAGCTTTCTTT
TRBD1 | . | TRBJ1-2 | TRBV5-1 | CASSPMPGGDAGGYTF | TGCGCCAGCAGTCCAATGCCAGGGGGCGATGCCGGTGGCTACACCTTC
. | . | TRBJ1-1 | TRBV2 | CASSADRNTEAFF | TGTGCCAGCAGCGCCGACAGAAACACTGAAGCTTTCTTT
. | . | TRBJ1-2 | TRBV4-2 | CASSQDLSFNGGYTF | TGTGCCAGCAGCCAAGATCTTTCCTTCAACGGTGGCTACACCTTC
TRBD1 | . | TRBJ1-3 | TRBV27 | CASSRTGPSSGNTIYF | TGTGCCAGCAGCAGGACAGGCCCGAGCTCTGGAAACACCATATATTTT
TRBD1 | . | TRBJ2-5 | TRBV3-1/TRBV3-2 | CASSNRGQETQYF | TGTGCCAGCAGTAACAGGGGGCAAGAGACCCAGTACTTC
. | . | TRBJ2-5 | TRBV7-2 | CASSLVRIAVGQETQYF | TGTGCCAGCAGCTTGGTTAGAATAGCGGTGGGGCAAGAGACCCAGTACTTC
. | . | TRBJ2-3 | TRBV6-2/TRBV6-3 | CASSYSLPIGDTQYF | TGTGCCAGCAGTTACTCCCTCCCTATTGGAGATACGCAGTATTTT
TRBD1 | . | TRBJ1-5 | TRBV5-1 | CASSLAGGAGQPQHF | TGCGCCAGCAGCTTGGCAGGGGGCGCTGGACAGCCCCAGCATTTT
. | once | TRBJ2-3 | TRBV4-1 | CASSQDRGSTDTQYF | TGCGCCAGCAGCCAAGATAGGGGTAGCACAGATACGCAGTATTTT
. | . | TRBJ1-5 | TRBV7-9 | CASSLRGGSNQPQHF | TGTGCCAGCAGCTTAAGGGGAGGTAGCAATCAGCCCCAGCATTTT
TRBD1 | . | TRBJ1-2 | TRBV25-1 | CASSVSTGVGYGYTF | TGTGCCAGCAGTGTATCTACAGGGGTTGGCTATGGCTACACCTTC
TRBD1 | . | TRBJ2-1 | TRBV7-9 | CASSSDGDRGNEQFF | TGTGCCAGCAGCTCAGATGGGGACAGGGGCAATGAGCAGTTCTTC
. | . | TRBJ1-6 | TRBV6-5 | CASSPQGGGNSPLHF | TGTGCCAGCAGTCCCCAAGGAGGCGGGAATTCACCCCTCCACTTT
TRBD2 | . | TRBJ2-1 | TRBV10-3 | CATALAGGVEEQFF | TGTGCCACCGCGCTAGCGGGGGGGGTTGAGGAGCAGTTCTTC
. | . | TRBJ1-2 | TRBV5-8 | CASSFRQARGGYTF | TGTGCCAGCAGCTTTAGGCAGGCCAGGGGAGGCTACACCTTC
TRBD1 | once | TRBJ1-2 | TRBV11-2 | CASSFRTGYGYTF | TGTGCCAGCAGCTTTCGGACAGGGTATGGCTACACCTTC
. | . | TRBJ1-2 | TRBV10-3 | CANTPDRIYGYTF | TGTGCCAACACCCCCGACAGGATCTATGGCTACACCTTC
. | . | TRBJ1-2 | TRBV27 | CASSLSGRAHGYTF | TGTGCCAGCAGTTTATCGGGCAGGGCACATGGCTACACCTTC
. | . | TRBJ1-2 | TRBV7-9 | CASSLRSAVREGGYTF | TGTGCCAGCAGCTTAAGGTCGGCGGTCCGGGAGGGTGGCTACACCTTC
. | . | TRBJ2-3 | TRBV7-9 | CASSLASRDTQYF | TGTGCCAGCAGCTTAGCTAGCAGAGATACGCAGTATTTT
. | . | TRBJ1-3 | TRBV30 | CAWSTTVTRTIYF | TGTGCCTGGAGTACGACAGTTACGAGGACCATATATTTT
. | . | TRBJ1-5 | TRBV3-1/TRBV3-2 | CASSLSRGADQPQHF | TGTGCCAGCAGCCTCTCTCGGGGGGCGGATCAGCCCCAGCATTTT
TRBD1 | . | TRBJ1-1 | TRBV6-5 | CASCTGTGVLAEAFF | TGTGCCAGTTGTACCGGGACAGGGGTTCTGGCTGAAGCTTTCTTT
. | . | TRBJ1-5 | TRBV21-1 | CASSMKGRVDQPQHF | TGTGCCAGCAGCATGAAGGGGAGGGTCGATCAGCCCCAGCATTTT
. | once | TRBJ2-1 | TRBV6-6 | CASSYKGEGYNEQFF | TGTGCCAGCAGTTACAAGGGGGAGGGCTACAATGAGCAGTTCTTC
TRBD1 | few | TRBJ2-1 | TRBV28 | CASSLDRAYNEQFF | TGTGCCAGCAGCCTGGACAGGGCTTACAATGAGCAGTTCTTC
TRBD2 | . | TRBJ2-3 | TRBV6-5 | CASSIAGDYTDTQYF | TGTGCCAGCAGTATAGCGGGTGACTACACAGATACGCAGTATTTT
TRBD1 | many | TRBJ1-6 | TRBV7-2 | CASSLEGARSPLHF | TGTGCCAGCAGCTTAGAGGGGGCGCGGTCACCCCTCCACTTT
. | . | TRBJ1-4 | TRBV2 | CASSPRQVLLFF | TGTGCCAGCAGTCCGAGACAGGTTTTACTGTTTTTT
. | once | TRBJ1-1 | TRBV5-5 | CASSLDPSGTEAFF | TGTGCCAGCAGCTTGGACCCCAGTGGCACTGAAGCTTTCTTT
. | . | TRBJ1-5 | TRBV29-1 | CSVVTGLNQPQHF | TGCAGCGTGGTTACAGGGCTCAATCAGCCCCAGCATTTT
TRBD2 | once | TRBJ2-3 | TRBV4-1 | CASSQTTFLAGAPARDTQYF | TGCGCCAGCAGCCAAACGACTTTCCTAGCGGGGGCCCCGGCCCGAGATACGCAGTATTTT
TRBD1 | . | TRBJ2-3 | TRBV11-2 | CASSSRQGRGSTDTQYF | TGTGCCAGCAGCTCTCGACAGGGTAGAGGGAGCACAGATACGCAGTATTTT
. | . | TRBJ2-3 | TRBV18 | CASSQRTDTQYF | TGTGCCAGCTCACAGCGCACAGATACGCAGTATTTT